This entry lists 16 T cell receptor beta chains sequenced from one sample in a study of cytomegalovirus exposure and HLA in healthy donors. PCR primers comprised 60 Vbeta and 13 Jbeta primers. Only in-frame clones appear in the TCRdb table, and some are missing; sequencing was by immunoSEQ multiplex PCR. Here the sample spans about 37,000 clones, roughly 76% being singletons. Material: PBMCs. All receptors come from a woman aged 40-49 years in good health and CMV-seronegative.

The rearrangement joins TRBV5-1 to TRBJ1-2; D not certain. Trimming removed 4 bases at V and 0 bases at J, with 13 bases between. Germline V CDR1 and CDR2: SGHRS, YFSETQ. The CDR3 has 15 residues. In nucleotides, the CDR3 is TGCGCCAGCAGCCGGGAGGGCCATTCTAACTATGGCTACACCTTC. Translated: CASSREGHSNYGYTF.

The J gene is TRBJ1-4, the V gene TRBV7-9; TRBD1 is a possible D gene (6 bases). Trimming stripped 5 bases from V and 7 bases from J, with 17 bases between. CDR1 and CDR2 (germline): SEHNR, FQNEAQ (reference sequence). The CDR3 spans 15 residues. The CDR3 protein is CASSLGTLGSEKLFF. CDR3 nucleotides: TGTGCCAGCAGCCTCGGGACACTAGGTAGTGAAAAACTGTTTTTT.

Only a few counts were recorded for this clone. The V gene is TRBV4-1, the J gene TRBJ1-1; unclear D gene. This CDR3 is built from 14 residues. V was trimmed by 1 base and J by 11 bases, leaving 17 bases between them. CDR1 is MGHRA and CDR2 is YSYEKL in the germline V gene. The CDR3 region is CASSQVMRPRLAFF. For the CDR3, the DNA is TGCGCCAGCAGCCAAGTGATGCGCCCGAGGCTGGCTTTCTTT.

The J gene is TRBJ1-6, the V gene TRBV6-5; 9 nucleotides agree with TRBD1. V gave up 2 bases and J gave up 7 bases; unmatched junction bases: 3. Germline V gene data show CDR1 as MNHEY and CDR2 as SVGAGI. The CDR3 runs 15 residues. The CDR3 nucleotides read TGTGCCAGCAGTTACCGCGGACAGGGGAATTCACCCCTCCACTTT. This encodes CASSYRGQGNSPLHF.

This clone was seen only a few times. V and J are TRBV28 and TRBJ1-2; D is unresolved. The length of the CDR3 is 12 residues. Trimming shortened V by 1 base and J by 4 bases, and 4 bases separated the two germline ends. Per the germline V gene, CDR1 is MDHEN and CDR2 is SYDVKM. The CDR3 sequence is CASSLSGYGYTF. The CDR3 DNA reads TGTGCCAGCAGTTTATCGGGCTATGGCTACACCTTC.

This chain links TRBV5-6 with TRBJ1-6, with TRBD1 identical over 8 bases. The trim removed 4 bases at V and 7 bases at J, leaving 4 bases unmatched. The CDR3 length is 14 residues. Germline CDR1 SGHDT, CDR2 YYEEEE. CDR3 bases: TGTGCCAGCAGCACAAGGACAGGGAATTCACCCCTCCACTTT. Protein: CASSTRTGNSPLHF. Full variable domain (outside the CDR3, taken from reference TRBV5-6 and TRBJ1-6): DAGVTQSPTHLIKTRGQQVTLRCSPKSGHDTVSWYQQALGQGPQFIFQYYEEEERQRGNFPDRFSGHQFPNYSSELNVNALLLGDSALYLCASSTRTGNSPLHFGNGTRLTVT.

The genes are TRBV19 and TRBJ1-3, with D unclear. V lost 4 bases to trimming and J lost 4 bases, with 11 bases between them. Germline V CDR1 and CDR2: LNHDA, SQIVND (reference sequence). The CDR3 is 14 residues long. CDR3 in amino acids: CASSKPGAGNTIYF. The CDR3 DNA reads TGTGCCAGTAGTAAGCCCGGAGCAGGAAACACCATATATTTT.

The CDR3 loop is CASSLSSGTEAFF. CDR3 in DNA: TGTGCCAGCAGCCTGAGCTCGGGCACTGAAGCTTTCTTT. V and J are TRBV6-5 and TRBJ1-1; D gene unclear. V lost 6 bases and J lost 4, with 12 bases in between. CDR3 length: 13 amino acids. Looked up from germline, CDR1 is MNHEY and CDR2 is SVGAGI.

This chain's CDR3 is CASSPAGGADTQYF. CDR3 DNA: TGCGCCAGCAGCCCAGCGGGGGGGGCAGATACGCAGTATTTT. This chain uses TRBV4-3 with TRBJ2-3, with TRBD2 matching 10 bases. Germline lookup yields CDR1 LGHNA and CDR2 YSLEER. Trimming cost V 4 bases and J 4 bases; bases outside gene matches: 2. This CDR3 spans 14 amino acids.

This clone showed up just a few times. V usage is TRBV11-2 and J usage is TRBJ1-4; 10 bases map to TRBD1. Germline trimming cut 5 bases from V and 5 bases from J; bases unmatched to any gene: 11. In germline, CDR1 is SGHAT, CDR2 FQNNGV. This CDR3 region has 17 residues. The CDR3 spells CASSANRGTGENEKLFF. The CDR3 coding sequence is TGTGCCAGCAGCGCCAACCGAGGGACAGGGGAGAATGAAAAACTGTTTTTT.

CDR3 region: CASSTGVGDNEQFF. CDR3 nucleotides: TGTGCCAGCAGCACCGGGGTTGGGGACAATGAGCAGTTCTTC. This sequence joins TRBV9 and TRBJ2-1; possible D gene TRBD2, 5 bases. The CDR3 covers 14 residues. The germline CDR1 and CDR2 sequences are SGDLS and YYNGEE. The V and J ends lost 4 bases and 5 bases respectively, with 13 bases between them.

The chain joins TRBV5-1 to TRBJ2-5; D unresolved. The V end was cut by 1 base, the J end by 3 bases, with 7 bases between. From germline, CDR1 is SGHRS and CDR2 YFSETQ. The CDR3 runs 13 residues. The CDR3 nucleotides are TGCGCCAGCAGCTTGCAGGCAGAAGAGACCCAGTACTTC. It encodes CASSLQAEETQYF.

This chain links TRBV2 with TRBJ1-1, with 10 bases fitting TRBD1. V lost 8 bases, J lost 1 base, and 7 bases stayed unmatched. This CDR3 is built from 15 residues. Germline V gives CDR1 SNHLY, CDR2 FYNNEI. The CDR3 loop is CASLRDRGRNTEAFF. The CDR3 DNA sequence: TGTGCCAGCCTCCGGGACAGGGGCCGGAACACTGAAGCTTTCTTT.

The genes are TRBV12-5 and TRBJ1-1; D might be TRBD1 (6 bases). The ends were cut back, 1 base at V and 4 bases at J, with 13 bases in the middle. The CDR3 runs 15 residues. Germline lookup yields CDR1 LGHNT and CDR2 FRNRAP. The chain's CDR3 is CASGLDRVGSTEAFF. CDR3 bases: TGTGCTAGTGGTTTGGACAGGGTGGGGAGCACTGAAGCTTTCTTT.

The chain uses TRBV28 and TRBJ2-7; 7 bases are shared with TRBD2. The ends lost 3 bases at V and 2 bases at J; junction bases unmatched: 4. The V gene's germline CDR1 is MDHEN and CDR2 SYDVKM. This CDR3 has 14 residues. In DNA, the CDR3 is TGTGCCAGCAGTTTGAGGACTAGTGCCTACGAGCAGTACGTC. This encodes CASSLRTSAYEQYV.

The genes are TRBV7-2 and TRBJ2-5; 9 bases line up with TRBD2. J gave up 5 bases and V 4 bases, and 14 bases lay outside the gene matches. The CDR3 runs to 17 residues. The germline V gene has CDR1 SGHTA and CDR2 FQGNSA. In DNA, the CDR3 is TGTGCCAGCAGCTCAAAGACCGCGGGGGGGCTGAGGGAGACCCAGTACTTC. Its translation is CASSSKTAGGLRETQYF.